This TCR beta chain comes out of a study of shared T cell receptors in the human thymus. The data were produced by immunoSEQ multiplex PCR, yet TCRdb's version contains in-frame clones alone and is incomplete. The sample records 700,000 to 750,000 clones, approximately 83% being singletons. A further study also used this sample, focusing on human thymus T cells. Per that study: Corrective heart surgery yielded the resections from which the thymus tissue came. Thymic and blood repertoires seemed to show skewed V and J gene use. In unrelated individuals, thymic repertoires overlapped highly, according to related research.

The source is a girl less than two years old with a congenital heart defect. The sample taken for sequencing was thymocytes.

As DNA, the CDR3 is TGTGCCAGCAGCGGCGACACTAGCGGGGGGCATGCCTCAACAGATACGCAGTATTTT. Translating it yields CASSGDTSGGHASTDTQYF. This chain links TRBV5-6 with TRBJ2-3; 12 nucleotides match TRBD2. The CDR3 spans 19 residues. Germline V CDR1 and CDR2: SGHDT, YYEEEE. V was pared by 4 bases and J by 3 bases, with 15 bases of the junction left unmatched.